One and the same sample provided the 24 T cell receptor beta chains below, sequenced in a study of T cells after yellow fever vaccination. One entry per CDR3 protein results from TCRdb running MiXCR on the 5' RACE reads. The sample yields a few hundred thousand distinct CDR3 sequences, 8.5% to 9% seen once. The sample was PBMCs, taken on the day of the first yellow fever vaccination. These receptors came from a man between 18 and 35 years old who received the YFV17D yellow fever vaccine.

About this clonotype itself: A much larger clone lies one base from this, so it may be a read error. The chain combines TRBV3-1 with TRBJ2-7, with a tentative D call TRBD1 (5 bases). Germline-derived CDR1 and CDR2 are LGHDT and YNNKEL (reference sequence). There are 14 residues in the CDR3. The CDR3 region has the DNA TGTGCCAGCAGCCCCCTTTTAGGGGCCTACGAGCTGTACTTC. Its protein is CASSPLLGAYELYF.

The genes are TRBV4-2 and TRBJ1-4; TRBD1 matches 8 bases. The CDR3 runs 18 residues. Germline CDR1 is LGHNA and CDR2 is YNFKEQ. Trimming cost V 1 base and J 2 bases; bases outside gene matches: 9. The CDR3 is CASSQAQGAFVTNEKLFF. The DNA for the CDR3 is TGTGCCAGCAGCCAAGCCCAGGGGGCGTTTGTCACTAATGAAAAACTGTTTTTT.

This sequence joins TRBV6-1 and TRBJ1-5; 7 bases agree with TRBD1. V shed 7 bases and J 4 bases; nucleotides not matched to a gene: 7. The CDR3 has 14 amino acids. Germline CDR1 MNHNS, CDR2 SASEGT. The CDR3 DNA is TGTGCCAGCAACCCGACAGGGAGTAATCAGCCCCAGCATTTT. It is translated as CASNPTGSNQPQHF.

V usage is TRBV5-5 and J usage is TRBJ2-3; 10 nucleotides match TRBD1. Germline V gives CDR1 SGHKS, CDR2 YYEKEE (reference sequence). V lost 3 bases to trimming and J lost 4 bases; unmatched junction nucleotides: 5. The CDR3 consists of 15 residues. The CDR3 DNA follows: TGTGCCAGCAGCTCCCGACAGGGGGCGGCAGATACGCAGTATTTT. This encodes CASSSRQGAADTQYF.

The V gene is TRBV4-2, the J gene TRBJ1-1; TRBD1 is a possible D gene (5 bases). Trimming pared 9 bases from V and 1 base from J, leaving 12 bases between. The CDR3 loop spans 13 amino acids. The germline gives CDR1 LGHNA, CDR2 YNFKEQ. The CDR3 spells CARGPGGNTEAFF. The CDR3 region has the DNA TGTGCCAGGGGCCCTGGGGGGAACACTGAAGCTTTCTTT.

V gene TRBV5-6 combines with J gene TRBJ2-7, with 8 bases that match TRBD2. Germline CDR1 is SGHDT and CDR2 is YYEEEE. V was clipped by 4 bases and J by 6 bases; unmatched bases: 9. This CDR3 has 14 amino acids. This CDR3 is CASSPWVREGEQYV. DNA of the CDR3: TGTGCCAGCAGCCCCTGGGTTCGGGAGGGCGAGCAGTACGTC.

This clonotype was seen more than once but under ten times. The chain uses TRBV11-3 and TRBJ2-1, with D perhaps given as TRBD1 or TRBD2 (5 bases each). The ends were cut back, 4 bases at V and 0 bases at J, with 10 bases in the middle. Looked up from germline, CDR1 is SGHNT and CDR2 is YENEEA. The CDR3 is 15 residues long. CDR3 sequence reads: CASSSEGSSYNEQFF. The DNA of the CDR3 is TGTGCCAGCAGCTCAGAGGGGAGCTCCTACAATGAGCAGTTCTTC. The full variable domain, its missing parts supplied by reference TRBV11-3 and TRBJ2-1, is EAGVVQSPRYKIIEKKQPVAFWCNPISGHNTLYWYLQNLGQGPELLIRYENEEAVDDSQLPKDRFSAERLKGVDSTLKIQPAELGDSAVYLCASSSEGSSYNEQFFGPGTRLTVL.

This clonotype was seen more than once but under ten times. The rearrangement links TRBV29-1 to TRBJ1-5, with D perhaps TRBD1 (6 bases). The germline CDR1 and CDR2 sequences are SQVTM and ANQGSEA. Trimming shortened V by 6 bases and J by 7 bases, and 22 bases separated the two germline ends. The CDR3 covers 15 residues. The DNA of the CDR3 is TGCAGCGTAACCCTGGGGGCATCCTTTGGCCAGCCCCAGCATTTT. It yields the protein CSVTLGASFGQPQHF.

This clonotype came up a few times. The chain links TRBV27 to TRBJ1-4; 8 nucleotides line up with TRBD1. This CDR3 spans 17 amino acids. Germline V CDR1 and CDR2: MNHEY, SMNVEV (reference sequence). The ends lost 5 bases at V and 7 bases at J; junction bases unmatched: 15. CDR3 nucleotide sequence: TGTGCCAGCAGTAGTTTAGGGGAGACAGGGGATTTTGAAAAACTGTTTTTT. This gives the protein CASSSLGETGDFEKLFF.

This clonotype came up a few times. This sequence joins TRBV12-3 or TRBV12-4 and TRBJ1-2; D unclear. Deletions cut 7 bases from V and 4 bases from J, with 16 bases between. The CDR3 consists of 14 residues. The CDR3 nucleotides read TGTGCCAGCACCCGGGGATCACTCGCCTATGGCTACACCTTC. Protein: CASTRGSLAYGYTF.

This rearrangement joins TRBV20-1 to TRBJ2-3; D is undetermined. CDR1 and CDR2 (germline): DFQATT, SNEGSKA (reference sequence). The CDR3 is made up of 13 amino acids. Between the trimmed V and J ends, which lost 6 bases and 4 bases, there was a span of 14 bases. The CDR3 here is CSALPAGADTQYF. The CDR3, as DNA: TGCAGTGCCCTCCCAGCCGGCGCAGATACGCAGTATTTT.

The rearrangement joins TRBV9 to TRBJ1-1; no clear D. In germline, CDR1 is SGDLS, CDR2 YYNGEE. The CDR3 covers 14 residues. V was pared by 3 bases and J by 3 bases, with 12 bases between. The CDR3, as DNA: TGTGCCAGCAGCGCCAGTGGACGGGACACTGAAGCTTTCTTT. Translation: CASSASGRDTEAFF.

This chain uses TRBV4-1 with TRBJ1-6; possibly TRBD1 for D (5 bases). Germline V lookup: CDR1 MGHRA, CDR2 YSYEKL. V lost 1 base and J lost 14, with 6 bases in between. The CDR3 contains 11 residues. CDR3 amino acids: CASSQGGALHF. Here the CDR3 DNA reads TGCGCCAGCAGCCAAGGGGGGGCCCTCCACTTT.

In its sample, this clonotype was seen a few times. The J gene is TRBJ1-4, the V gene TRBV6-1; a possible D gene is TRBD1 (5 bases). V was shortened by 11 bases and J by 4 bases, with 14 bases between the two germline ends. In germline, CDR1 is MNHNS, CDR2 SASEGT. This CDR3 is built from 13 residues. The CDR3 loop reads CAGHRSYNEKLFF. Here the CDR3 DNA reads TGTGCCGGTCACAGGTCCTATAATGAAAAACTGTTTTTT.

This clonotype occurred a few times. The chain links TRBV7-6 to TRBJ2-2; 8 bases align to TRBD2. This CDR3 spans 15 amino acids. Germline V gives CDR1 SGHVS, CDR2 FNYEAQ. With V trimmed by 3 bases and J by 3 bases, 3 bases remained unmatched. The CDR3 nucleotides are TGTGCCAGCAGCTTGGCGGGGGGCGACACCGGGGAGCTGTTTTTT. This translates into CASSLAGGDTGELFF.

This sequence joins TRBV5-4 and TRBJ1-4; possibly TRBD1 for D (5 bases). Trimming removed 5 bases from V and 5 bases from J, with 13 bases in between. CDR1 is SGHNT, CDR2 YYREEE, per germline (reference sequence). The CDR3 loop spans 14 amino acids. CDR3 sequence reads: CASSARDGNEKLFF. The CDR3 nucleotides are TGTGCCAGCAGTGCGAGGGACGGAAATGAAAAACTGTTTTTT.

This clonotype was detected a few times. This sequence joins TRBV6-5 and TRBJ1-6; tentative D call: TRBD1 (6 bases). CDR1 is MNHEY and CDR2 is SVGAGI in the germline V gene. The CDR3 is made up of 12 amino acids. V was trimmed by 5 bases and J by 7 bases, leaving 6 bases between them. CDR3 sequence: CASSDRNSPLHF. CDR3 DNA: TGTGCCAGCAGTGACAGGAATTCACCCCTCCACTTT.

The chain is built from TRBV4-2 and TRBJ2-2; 10 nucleotides match TRBD2. CDR1 is LGHNA, CDR2 YNFKEQ, per germline. V lost 5 bases to trimming and J lost 2 bases; unmatched junction nucleotides: 2. The CDR3 spans 15 residues. The CDR3 DNA reads as TGTGCCAGCAGCACTAGCGGGGCAAACACCGGGGAGCTGTTTTTT. Translating gives CASSTSGANTGELFF.

V usage is TRBV4-1 and J usage is TRBJ1-2; D is undetermined. Trimming took 1 base from V and 8 from J, leaving 17 bases between them. CDR3 length: 15 amino acids. Germline V lookup: CDR1 MGHRA, CDR2 YSYEKL. DNA for the CDR3: TGCGCCAGCAGCCAAGGTTTGCAGGTGTCATTAGGCTACACCTTC. This sequence encodes CASSQGLQVSLGYTF.

This clonotype was recorded a few times. The gene calls are TRBV4-3 and TRBJ2-1; weak D call: TRBD1 (6 bases). The V end lost 0 bases, the J end lost 0 bases, and 12 bases lay between the germline ends. Germline CDR1 is LGHNA and CDR2 is YSLEER. CDR3 length: 17 residues. The CDR3 DNA reads TGCGCCAGCAGCCAAGAGTTAGGACAGTACTCCTACAATGAGCAGTTCTTC. Encoded protein: CASSQELGQYSYNEQFF.

The chain has TRBV7-9 and TRBJ1-5; tentatively, D is TRBD1 (6 bases). Germline loops: CDR1 SEHNR, CDR2 FQNEAQ (reference sequence). This CDR3 has 13 amino acids. Trimming stripped 2 bases from V and 7 bases from J, with 9 bases between. CDR3 DNA: TGTGCCAGCAGCTTACTAGGGGGGCAGCCCCAGCATTTT. It is translated as CASSLLGGQPQHF.

This clonotype was seen repeatedly, ten times or more. The J gene is TRBJ2-3, the V gene TRBV12-3 or TRBV12-4; 16 bases align to TRBD2. The CDR3 covers 18 residues. The V gene end was trimmed by 4 bases and the J gene end by 4 bases; junction bases not matched to a gene: 8. The chain's CDR3 is CASSYPGLAGGLSDTQYF. In DNA form, the CDR3 reads TGTGCCAGCAGTTACCCGGGACTAGCGGGGGGGCTTTCAGATACGCAGTATTTT.

The chain couples TRBV7-2 to TRBJ1-1; D might be TRBD1 (5 bases). The CDR3 runs 13 residues. Per germline, CDR1 SGHTA and CDR2 FQGNSA. V dropped 8 bases and J dropped 6 bases, with 16 bases sitting between them. The CDR3 nucleotides are TGTGCCAGCTCCGAAGACCGGGGGGCTGAAGCTTTCTTT. Translated, it gives CASSEDRGAEAFF.

This clonotype was counted many times. The V call is TRBV5-1, the J call TRBJ2-1; a weak D match, TRBD2 (6 bases). Trimming stripped 0 bases from V and 4 bases from J, with 11 bases between. Germline V gene sequence: CDR1 SGHRS, CDR2 YFSETQ. CDR3 length: 15 residues. CDR3 residues: CASSLVAGRYNEQFF. The CDR3 region has the DNA TGCGCCAGCAGCTTGGTGGCGGGGAGATACAATGAGCAGTTCTTC. Together with reference TRBV5-1 and TRBJ2-1, the CDR3 gives the full variable domain: KAGVTQTPRYLIKTRGQQVTLSCSPISGHRSVSWYQQTPGQGLQFLFEYFSETQRNKGNFPGRFSGRQFSNSRSEMNVSTLELGDSALYLCASSLVAGRYNEQFFGPGTRLTVL.